This TCR beta chain stems from a study of metastatic and nonmetastatic thyroid tumors. Whole-study context: Both malignant and benign thyroid patients supplied peripheral blood and tumor or nodule tissue samples, across which the repertoires of these patients were then compared. General study results and limits: Reportedly, malignant thyroid tumors had significantly higher TCR beta diversity than benign nodules, in blood and tumor.

Source study methods: Using the CDR3 differences seen across clinicopathological groups, the authors built a distant-metastasis classifier for papillary thyroid cancer, which was meant to discriminate distant-metastatic patients. From the PCR reads, TCRdb re-called clones with MiXCR. None of the V and J calls come from the authors' own analysis; TCRdb made them. The table includes around 15,000 clones, about a quarter detected once. CDR1 and CDR2 (germline): SGHAT, FQDESV (reference sequence). The ends were cut back, 1 base at V and 3 bases at J, with 18 bases in the middle. The CDR3 length is 18 residues. The table lists this clone with many counts. Its matching antigen is unknown. The same CDR3 is also encoded by other DNA sequences in this sample. Thyroid surgery had not been preceded by any treatment in any patient.

The TCR sequence derives from a female donor with papillary thyroid cancer or a benign thyroid nodule (not recorded which). Some clones in this sample may be carry-over from other donors' samples. Material for sequencing was tumor tissue. The gene calls are TRBV11-1 and TRBJ2-2; D remains unclear. Here the CDR3 reads CASSLVSLESLYTGELFF. CDR3 sequence (DNA): TGTGCCAGCAGCTTAGTATCTCTGGAGAGTCTCTACACCGGGGAGCTGTTTTTT.